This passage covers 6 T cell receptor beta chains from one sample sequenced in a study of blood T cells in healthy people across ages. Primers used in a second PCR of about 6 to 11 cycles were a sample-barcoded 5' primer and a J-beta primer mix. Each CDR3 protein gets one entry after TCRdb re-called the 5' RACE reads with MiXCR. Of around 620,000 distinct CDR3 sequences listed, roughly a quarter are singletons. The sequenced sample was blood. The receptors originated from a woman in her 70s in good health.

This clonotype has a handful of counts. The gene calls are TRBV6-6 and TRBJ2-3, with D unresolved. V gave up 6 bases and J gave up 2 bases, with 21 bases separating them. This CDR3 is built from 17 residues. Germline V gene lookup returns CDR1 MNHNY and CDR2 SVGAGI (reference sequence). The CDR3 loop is CASRDMGLGSLTDTQYF. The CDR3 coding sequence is TGTGCCAGCAGGGATATGGGTCTCGGCAGCCTCACAGATACGCAGTATTTT.

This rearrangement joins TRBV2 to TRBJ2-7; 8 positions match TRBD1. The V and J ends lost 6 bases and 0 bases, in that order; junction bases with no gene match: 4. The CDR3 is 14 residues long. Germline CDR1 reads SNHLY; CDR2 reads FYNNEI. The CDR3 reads CASRNRGSSYEQYF. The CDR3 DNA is TGTGCCAGCAGGAACAGGGGGAGCTCCTACGAGCAGTACTTC. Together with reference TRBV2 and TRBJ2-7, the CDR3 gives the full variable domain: EPEVTQTPSHQVTQMGQEVILRCVPISNHLYFYWYRQILGQKVEFLVSFYNNEISEKSEIFDDQFSVERPDGSNFTLKIRSTKLEDSAMYFCASRNRGSSYEQYFGPGTRLTVT.

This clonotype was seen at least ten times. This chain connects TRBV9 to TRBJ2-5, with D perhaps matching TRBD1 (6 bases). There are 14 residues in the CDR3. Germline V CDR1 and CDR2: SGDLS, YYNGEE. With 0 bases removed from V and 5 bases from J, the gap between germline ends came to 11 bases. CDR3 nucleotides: TGTGCCAGCAGCGTAGCCCCCAGGGGTGAGACCCAGTACTTC. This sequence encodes CASSVAPRGETQYF.

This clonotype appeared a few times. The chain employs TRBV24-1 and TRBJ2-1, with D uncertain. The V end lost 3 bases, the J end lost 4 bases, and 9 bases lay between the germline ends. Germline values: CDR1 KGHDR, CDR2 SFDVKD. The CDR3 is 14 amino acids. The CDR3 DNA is TGTGCCACCAGTGATAATAGAGGATACAATGAGCAGTTCTTC. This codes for CATSDNRGYNEQFF.

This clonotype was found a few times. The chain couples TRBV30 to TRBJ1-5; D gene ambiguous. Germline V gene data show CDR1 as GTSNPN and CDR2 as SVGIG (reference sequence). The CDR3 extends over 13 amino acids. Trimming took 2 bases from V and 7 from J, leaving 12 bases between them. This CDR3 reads CAWSSGPKQPQHF. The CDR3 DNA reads TGTGCCTGGAGTTCGGGTCCTAAACAGCCCCAGCATTTT. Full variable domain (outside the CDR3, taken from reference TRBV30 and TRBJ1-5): SQTIHQWPATLVQPVGSPLSLECTVEGTSNPNLYWYRQAAGRGLQLLFYSVGIGQISSEVPQNLSASRPQDRQFILSSKKLLLSDSGFYLCAWSSGPKQPQHFGDGTRLSIL.

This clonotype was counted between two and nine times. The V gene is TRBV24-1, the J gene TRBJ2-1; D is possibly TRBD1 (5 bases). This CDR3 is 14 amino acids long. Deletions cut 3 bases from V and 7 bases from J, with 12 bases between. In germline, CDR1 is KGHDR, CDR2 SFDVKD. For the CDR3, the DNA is TGTGCCACCAGTGATGTTAGTGGGGCAAATGAGCAGTTCTTC. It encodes CATSDVSGANEQFF.